The 5 T cell receptor beta chains below come from one sample, sequenced in a study of T cell repertoires in cytomegalovirus infection. These receptors are not linked to any known antigen. TCRdb called the reads again in MiXCR, with one record for every CDR3 protein. The sample carries about 220,000 distinct CDR3 sequences, about 38% recorded once. This specimen was CD8+ T cells from cultured PBMCs, taken from culture after CMV antigen stimulation. These receptors were taken from a human donor in good health (CMV status not recorded). Some clones in this sample may be carry-over from other donors' samples.

The J gene is TRBJ2-7, the V gene TRBV7-9; 7 nucleotides align to TRBD2. After removal of 5 bases from V and 4 bases from J, the junction contained 11 bases not matched to a gene. Germline CDR1 SEHNR, CDR2 FQNEAQ (reference sequence). This CDR3 is built from 15 residues. The CDR3 loop reads CASSHINGGFYEQYF. CDR3 bases: TGTGCCAGCAGCCATATTAACGGGGGGTTTTACGAGCAGTACTTC. The whole variable domain, remainder taken from reference TRBV7-9 and TRBJ2-7, is DTGVSQNPRHKITKRGQNVTFRCDPISEHNRLYWYRQTLGQGPEFLTYFQNEAQLEKSRLLSDRFSAERPKGSFSTLEIQRTEQGDSAMYLCASSHINGGFYEQYFGPGTRLTVT.

V gene TRBV10-3 combines with J gene TRBJ2-7, with D maybe TRBD1 (6 bases). Deletions cut 0 bases from V and 4 bases from J, with 13 bases between. Germline values: CDR1 ENHRY, CDR2 SYGVKD. The CDR3 runs to 15 residues. The CDR3 here is CAISESLGQTYEQYF. The CDR3 region has the DNA TGTGCCATCAGTGAGTCGTTAGGACAGACTTACGAGCAGTACTTC.

V gene TRBV7-9 combines with J gene TRBJ2-3; tentative D call: TRBD2 (6 bases). Trimming stripped 5 bases from V and 3 bases from J, with 27 bases between. CDR3 length equals 19 residues. The germline V gene encodes CDR1 SEHNR and CDR2 FQNEAQ (reference sequence). The DNA of the CDR3 is TGTGCCAGCAGCCAATGGTCCCTGCGGGAAGAGGAAGGTACAGATACGCAGTATTTT. Residues: CASSQWSLREEEGTDTQYF.

The J gene is TRBJ2-1, the V gene TRBV6-2 or TRBV6-3; weak D call: TRBD1 (6 bases). CDR3 size: 15 residues. Germline V gives CDR1 MNHEY, CDR2 SVGEGT. Trimming removed 7 bases from V and 0 bases from J, with 13 bases in between. The CDR3 bases are TGTGCCAGCACTGAGGACAGCAGCTCCTACAATGAGCAGTTCTTC. This codes for CASTEDSSSYNEQFF.

The gene calls are TRBV28 and TRBJ2-7; D remains ambiguous. CDR1 and CDR2 (germline): MDHEN, SYDVKM. V was cut by 5 bases and J by 0 bases, with 11 bases left in between. The CDR3 has 14 amino acids. CDR3 sequence reads: CASSAQRSSYEQYF. In DNA, the CDR3 is TGTGCCAGCAGTGCGCAGAGAAGCTCCTACGAGCAGTACTTC.